The clone carrying this TCR beta chain occurred many times. This sample stems from a study of T cells in Graves' hyperthyroidism and ophthalmopathy. Trimming took 0 bases from V and 0 from J, leaving 11 bases between them. The CDR3 runs to 16 residues. CDR1 is SGHTA, CDR2 FQGNSA, per germline. From RNA transcripts, TCR beta CDR3 regions were amplified. HTBI primers were employed in a first-round RT-PCR of the TCR CDR3. A single record per CDR3 protein comes from TCRdb applying MiXCR to the multiplex PCR reads. Among about 550,000 distinct CDR3 sequences listed, about a fifth were seen once. The origin of this receptor is a man between 18 and 35 years old with Graves' hyperthyroidism. The genes are TRBV7-2 and TRBJ1-1, with D possibly being TRBD1 (6 bases). Sequenced input: blood. CDR3 amino acids: CASSLAGGHMNTEAFF. The CDR3 DNA is TGTGCCAGCAGCTTAGCAGGGGGTCACATGAACACTGAAGCTTTCTTT.